This entry lists 30 T cell receptor beta chains sequenced from one sample in a study of T cell changes during pregnancy in multiple sclerosis. Sequencing used immunoSEQ multiplex PCR; TCRdb keeps in-frame clones, though not all of them. The repertoire holds 50,000 to 75,000 clones, with about 93% as singletons. Sequences were derived from CD8+ T cells from peripheral blood mononuclear cells, sampled in the third trimester of pregnancy. The receptors stem from a female donor with multiple sclerosis, enrolled in a pregnancy study.

V is TRBV29-1 and J is TRBJ1-2; 9 positions match TRBD1. The junction had 15 bases not matched to a gene; V was cut back by 8 bases and J by 8 bases. Germline CDR1 reads SQVTM; CDR2 reads ANQGSEA. CDR3 size: 14 residues. The CDR3 protein is CSSPRGQGILGYTF. The CDR3 coding sequence is TGCAGCTCCCCAAGGGGACAGGGTATTTTGGGCTACACCTTC.

The chain has TRBV11-2 and TRBJ2-7, with 10 bases identical to TRBD2. Germline values: CDR1 SGHAT, CDR2 FQNNGV. Trimming removed 5 bases from V and 3 bases from J; junction bases left unmatched: 16. CDR3 length: 18 residues. CDR3 region: CASSPTLGTSEGGYEQYF. CDR3 in DNA: TGTGCCAGCAGCCCCACACTAGGGACTAGCGAAGGAGGCTACGAGCAGTACTTC.

The chain couples TRBV27 to TRBJ1-2; TRBD1 aligns across 7 bases. The V gene end was trimmed by 5 bases and the J gene end by 8 bases; junction bases not matched to a gene: 5. This CDR3 has 12 residues. Germline V CDR1 and CDR2: MNHEY, SMNVEV (reference sequence). CDR3 in DNA: TGTGCCAGCAGTCAATCAGGGGGGGGCTACACCTTC. This encodes CASSQSGGGYTF.

The genes are TRBV6-5 and TRBJ2-5, with D tentatively TRBD1 (6 bases). CDR3 length: 14 residues. From germline, CDR1 is MNHEY and CDR2 SVGAGI. Trimming removed 4 bases from V and 1 base from J, with 10 bases in between. The CDR3 spells CASSLTGIQETQYF. CDR3 nucleotide sequence: TGTGCCAGCAGTTTAACAGGGATCCAAGAGACCCAGTACTTC.

This clone was detected only a few times. The chain is built from TRBV19 and TRBJ1-5; TRBD1 matches 9 bases. Germline V gene lookup returns CDR1 LNHDA and CDR2 SQIVND (reference sequence). The V gene end was trimmed by 7 bases and the J gene end by 5 bases; junction bases not matched to a gene: 9. The CDR3 runs to 15 residues. CDR3 coding DNA: TGTGCCAGTATTGAGGACAGGGGTGTGGATCAGCCCCAGCATTTT. As protein: CASIEDRGVDQPQHF.

On this clone: Other DNA sequences of this sample code for an identical CDR3. V is TRBV5-1 and J is TRBJ2-7; D is unresolved. This CDR3 has 13 amino acids. Germline V gene data show CDR1 as SGHRS and CDR2 as YFSETQ. Trimming removed 0 bases from V and 3 bases from J, with 7 bases in between. The CDR3 region has the DNA TGCGCCAGCAGCTTGGCGAGAGGCTACGAGCAGTACTTC. Its translation: CASSLARGYEQYF.

The chain links TRBV6-4 to TRBJ2-1; 14 nucleotides align to TRBD2. This CDR3 has 16 amino acids. V dropped 0 bases and J dropped 6; count of bases not matched to a gene: 1. Germline values: CDR1 MRHNA, CDR2 SNTAGT. CDR3 in amino acids: CASSDSGTSGSNEQFF. The CDR3 region has the DNA TGTGCCAGCAGTGACTCCGGGACTAGCGGGAGCAATGAGCAGTTCTTC.

The chain has TRBV11-2 and TRBJ1-2; D unresolved. Germline V CDR1 and CDR2: SGHAT, FQNNGV. This CDR3 spans 15 amino acids. Trimming left V 4 bases short and J 4 bases short, with 16 bases between. The CDR3 nucleotides are TGTGCCAGCAGCTCCCCACACCTCAACAGCTATGGCTACACCTTC. It yields the protein CASSSPHLNSYGYTF. The full variable domain, in which reference TRBV11-2 and TRBJ1-2 provide the parts outside the CDR3, is EAGVAQSPRYKIIEKRQSVAFWCNPISGHATLYWYQQILGQGPKLLIQFQNNGVVDDSQLPKDRFSAERLKGVDSTLKIQPAKLEDSAVYLCASSSPHLNSYGYTFGSGTRLTVV.

The chain is built from TRBV19 and TRBJ2-2; 7 bases agree with TRBD1. V was pared by 8 bases and J by 7 bases, with 10 bases of the junction left unmatched. The CDR3 is 14 residues long. Germline V lookup: CDR1 LNHDA, CDR2 SQIVND (reference sequence). The CDR3 DNA is TGTGCCAGTTGTAGACAGGGAGATGTCGGGGAGCTGTTTTTT. Amino acid sequence: CASCRQGDVGELFF. Combining the CDR3 with reference TRBV19 and TRBJ2-2 gives the whole variable domain DGGITQSPKYLFRKEGQNVTLSCEQNLNHDAMYWYRQDPGQGLRLIYYSQIVNDFQKGDIAEGYSVSREKKESFPLTVTSAQKNPTAFYLCASCRQGDVGELFFGEGSRLTVL.

The chain is built from TRBV5-1 and TRBJ2-2, with a weak D call TRBD2 (6 bases). V lost 3 bases, J lost 1 base, and 13 bases lay in between. The CDR3 consists of 16 residues. Germline CDR1 is SGHRS and CDR2 is YFSETQ. Here the CDR3 DNA reads TGCGCCAGCAGCTGGCCGGGACTGGAGAACACCGGGGAGCTGTTTTTT. Translated: CASSWPGLENTGELFF.

A single count supports this clone. The V call is TRBV28, the J call TRBJ2-1, with TRBD2 matching 9 bases. There are 16 residues in the CDR3. Trimming at V came to 2 bases and at J to 4 bases, leaving 6 bases not matched to a gene. In germline, CDR1 is MDHEN, CDR2 SYDVKM. CDR3 sequence (DNA): TGTGCCAGCAGTTTAGTCACTAGCGGGCGTTACAATGAGCAGTTCTTC. Translating gives CASSLVTSGRYNEQFF.

This clone was recorded once. The rearrangement joins TRBV9 to TRBJ1-4; possible D gene TRBD1, 5 bases. Trimming took 0 bases from V and 0 from J, leaving 12 bases between them. The CDR3 sequence is 17 residues long. Germline V gene data show CDR1 as SGDLS and CDR2 as YYNGEE. CDR3 residues: CASSVESDSPTNEKLFF. The CDR3 DNA sequence: TGTGCCAGCAGCGTAGAATCCGACAGCCCAACTAATGAAAAACTGTTTTTT.

The chain uses TRBV7-9 and TRBJ1-4; the D gene is possibly TRBD1 (5 bases). Germline values: CDR1 SEHNR, CDR2 FQNEAQ (reference sequence). Trimming left V 1 base short and J 4 bases short, with 10 bases between. The CDR3 has 15 residues. CDR3 protein: CASSLVDRINEKLFF. CDR3 nucleotides: TGTGCCAGCAGCTTAGTCGACAGAATTAATGAAAAACTGTTTTTT. Variable domain in full (rest from reference TRBV7-9 and TRBJ1-4): DTGVSQNPRHKITKRGQNVTFRCDPISEHNRLYWYRQTLGQGPEFLTYFQNEAQLEKSRLLSDRFSAERPKGSFSTLEIQRTEQGDSAMYLCASSLVDRINEKLFFGSGTQLSVL.

The chain joins TRBV6-6 to TRBJ2-7; 8 bases fit TRBD1. Trimming cost V 2 bases and J 2 bases; bases outside gene matches: 5. Per the germline V gene, CDR1 is MNHNY and CDR2 is SVGAGI (reference sequence). This CDR3 contains 15 residues. This CDR3 is CASSYGPGQAYEQYF. DNA of the CDR3: TGTGCCAGCAGTTACGGACCGGGACAGGCCTACGAGCAGTACTTC.

The rearrangement links TRBV28 to TRBJ1-5, with unresolved D. V lost 1 base, J lost 0 bases, and 4 bases lay in between. This CDR3 is 14 amino acids long. Germline V gene sequence: CDR1 MDHEN, CDR2 SYDVKM. CDR3 in amino acids: CASSLSGSNQPQHF. The CDR3 nucleotides read TGTGCCAGCAGTTTATCGGGTAGCAATCAGCCCCAGCATTTT.

This clone was observed a few times. The chain carries TRBV7-9 and TRBJ2-1; a weak D match, TRBD2 (5 bases). This CDR3 comprises 12 residues. With 3 bases removed from V and 9 bases from J, the gap between germline ends came to 9 bases. Germline CDR1 is SEHNR and CDR2 is FQNEAQ (reference sequence). CDR3 in DNA: TGTGCCAGCAGCTTCGGGGATGGTGAGCAGTTCTTC. Translation gives CASSFGDGEQFF.

The J gene is TRBJ2-1, the V gene TRBV2; D unresolved. CDR3 size: 13 residues. Per germline, CDR1 SNHLY and CDR2 FYNNEI. V shed 8 bases and J shed 0 bases, with 8 bases lying between them. In DNA, the CDR3 is TGTGCCAGCGGTCCCAGCTCCTACAATGAGCAGTTCTTC. Its protein product is CASGPSSYNEQFF.

V is TRBV30 and J is TRBJ1-5; 7 positions agree with TRBD1. V was pared by 1 base and J by 7 bases, with 7 bases of the junction left unmatched. Per the germline V gene, CDR1 is GTSNPN and CDR2 is SVGIG (reference sequence). This CDR3 is built from 14 residues. CDR3 bases: TGTGCCTGGAGTGGGAGGGGGCCGAGGCAGCCCCAGCATTTT. This translates into CAWSGRGPRQPQHF.

This rearrangement joins TRBV7-3 to TRBJ1-2; D gene uncertain. Germline CDR1 and CDR2: SGHTA and FQGTGA. This CDR3 is built from 15 residues. The V end was cut by 1 base, the J end by 2 bases, with 11 bases between. This CDR3 is CASSLIRQFNYGYTF. Here the CDR3 DNA reads TGTGCCAGCAGCTTAATTAGACAATTCAACTATGGCTACACCTTC.

J is TRBJ1-1 and V is TRBV19; 8 nucleotides line up with TRBD1. The CDR3 consists of 14 residues. Germline CDR1 reads LNHDA; CDR2 reads SQIVND (reference sequence). After removal of 5 bases from V and 5 bases from J, the junction contained 7 bases not matched to a gene. The CDR3 sequence: CASSHGTGQTEAFF. The DNA for the CDR3 is TGTGCCAGTAGTCACGGGACAGGTCAAACTGAAGCTTTCTTT.

The V call is TRBV28, the J call TRBJ1-1; D possibly corresponds to TRBD1 (5 bases). Per germline, CDR1 MDHEN and CDR2 SYDVKM. The CDR3 extends over 14 amino acids. Trimming removed 6 bases from V and 5 bases from J, with 16 bases in between. CDR3 nucleotides: TGTGCCAGCAGGGGGGGTACTCGGCGTACTGAAGCTTTCTTT. The encoded protein is CASRGGTRRTEAFF.

This clone has just one count. The gene calls are TRBV27 and TRBJ1-4; D perhaps matches TRBD1 (5 bases). Trimming pared 0 bases from V and 8 bases from J, leaving 16 bases between. Germline CDR1 is MNHEY and CDR2 is SMNVEV (reference sequence). The CDR3 is 16 amino acids. CDR3 in amino acids: CASSLSSKGVGEKLFF. The CDR3 nucleotides are TGTGCCAGCAGTTTATCCTCGAAAGGGGTCGGGGAAAAACTGTTTTTT.

The chain employs TRBV6-6 and TRBJ2-1, with 7 positions matching TRBD2. Germline assignment: CDR1 MNHNY and CDR2 SVGAGI (reference sequence). The length of the CDR3 is 16 residues. The trim removed 6 bases at V and 5 bases at J, leaving 13 bases unmatched. The CDR3 protein is CASRFVGGLLNNEQFF. DNA for the CDR3: TGTGCCAGCAGATTCGTCGGGGGACTACTCAACAATGAGCAGTTCTTC.

The CDR3 is CASSPTGAYEQYF. CDR3 in DNA: TGCGCCAGCAGCCCTACAGGGGCCTACGAGCAGTACTTC. The gene calls are TRBV5-1 and TRBJ2-7; 7 bases are shared with TRBD1. The germline V gene encodes CDR1 SGHRS and CDR2 YFSETQ. Unmatched junction bases numbered 3, after V lost 4 bases and J lost 2 bases. The CDR3 contains 13 residues.

The chain couples TRBV5-5 to TRBJ2-1, with D tentatively TRBD2 (5 bases). The CDR3 has 15 amino acids. V was trimmed by 4 bases and J by 4 bases, leaving 15 bases between them. Germline CDR1 is SGHKS and CDR2 is YYEKEE (reference sequence). In DNA form, the CDR3 reads TGTGCCAGCAGCCCGGCCGCGGGCGGTTACAATGAGCAGTTCTTC. Translating it yields CASSPAAGGYNEQFF.

The rearrangement links TRBV4-1 to TRBJ2-7; 9 bases line up with TRBD2. CDR1 and CDR2 from the germline V gene are MGHRA and YSYEKL. The CDR3 extends over 15 amino acids. Trimming took 3 bases from V and 1 from J; bases not matched to a gene: 4. The CDR3 here is CASSHFSGSSYEQYF. CDR3 in DNA: TGCGCCAGCAGCCACTTTAGCGGGAGTTCCTACGAGCAGTACTTC.

The CDR3 DNA reads TGTGCCTGGAGTGTAACCAGATACGAGCAGTACTTC. It codes for CAWSVTRYEQYF. The chain links TRBV30 to TRBJ2-7; D unclear. Germline loops: CDR1 GTSNPN, CDR2 SVGIG (reference sequence). This CDR3 has 12 residues. The ends were cut back, 0 bases at V and 4 bases at J, with 7 bases in the middle.

The rearrangement uses TRBV15 and TRBJ2-1; D is undetermined. Deletions cut 4 bases from V and 3 bases from J, with 13 bases between. Per germline, CDR1 LNHNV and CDR2 YYDKDF (reference sequence). This CDR3 has 15 amino acids. The DNA of the CDR3 is TGTGCCACCAGCACGCCGTCACTCCTCTACAATGAGCAGTTCTTC. It codes for CATSTPSLLYNEQFF.

V usage is TRBV2 and J usage is TRBJ1-1; a weak D match, TRBD1 (5 bases). The CDR3 sequence is 14 residues long. CDR1 SNHLY and CDR2 FYNNEI come from the germline V gene. The V end was cut by 2 bases, the J end by 4 bases, with 11 bases between. The CDR3 nucleotides are TGTGCCAGCAGTGAAAACAGGAAAGGCACTGAAGCTTTCTTT. Amino acid sequence: CASSENRKGTEAFF.

The V gene is TRBV6-5, the J gene TRBJ2-7; D is uncertain. Germline values: CDR1 MNHEY, CDR2 SVGAGI. V was pared by 2 bases and J by 2 bases, with 7 bases between. This CDR3 has 13 residues. CDR3 in amino acids: CASSYGQTYEQYF. CDR3 coding DNA: TGTGCCAGCAGTTACGGGCAGACCTACGAGCAGTACTTC.